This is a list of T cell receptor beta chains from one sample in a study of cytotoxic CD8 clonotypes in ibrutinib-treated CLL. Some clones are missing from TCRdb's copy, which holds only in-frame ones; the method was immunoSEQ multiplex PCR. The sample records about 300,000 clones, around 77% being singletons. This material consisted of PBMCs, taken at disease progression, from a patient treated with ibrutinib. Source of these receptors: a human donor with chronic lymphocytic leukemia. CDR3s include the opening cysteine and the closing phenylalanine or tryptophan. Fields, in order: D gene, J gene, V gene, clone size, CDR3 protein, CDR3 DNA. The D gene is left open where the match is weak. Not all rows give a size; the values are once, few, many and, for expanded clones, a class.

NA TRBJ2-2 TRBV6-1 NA CASSALFAGELFF TGTGCCAGCAGCGCCCTTTTTGCCGGGGAGCTGTTTTTT
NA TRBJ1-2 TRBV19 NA CASTSFTVFYGYTF TGTGCCAGTACCTCCTTTACAGTGTTCTATGGCTACACCTTC
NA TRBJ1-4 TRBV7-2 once CASTRGAGEKLFF TGTGCCAGCACCCGGGGGGCTGGAGAAAAACTGTTTTTT
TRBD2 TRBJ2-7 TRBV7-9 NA CASSLVAGGDQYF TGTGCCAGCAGCTTAGTAGCGGGAGGTGATCAGTACTTC
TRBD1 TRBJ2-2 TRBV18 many CASSRDRMDTGELFF TGTGCCAGCTCGAGGGACAGGATGGACACCGGGGAGCTGTTTTTT
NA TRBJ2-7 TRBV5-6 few CASSSKAQGKWYEQYF TGTGCCAGCAGCTCTAAAGCTCAGGGGAAGTGGTACGAGCAGTACTTC
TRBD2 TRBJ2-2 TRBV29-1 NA CSVAGLEGGELFF TGCAGCGTTGCGGGACTAGAAGGCGGGGAGCTGTTTTTT
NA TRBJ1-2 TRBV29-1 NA CSASGAHGYTF TGCAGCGCCTCTGGGGCTCATGGCTACACCTTC
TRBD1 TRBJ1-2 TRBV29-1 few CSVDRQGYGYTF TGCAGCGTTGATCGACAGGGCTATGGCTACACCTTC
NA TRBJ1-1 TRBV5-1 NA CASSLPGSVAFF TGCGCCAGCAGCTTGCCAGGGTCGGTGGCTTTCTTT